This T cell receptor (beta chain) was retrieved from a study of beta chain features in type 1 diabetes. Turning to the study itself: Cell yields, gender and age were comparable in patients and healthy donors. All samples together contributed 100 million to 120 million sorted cells for examination.

Investigators reverse transcribed all isolated RNA, so they sequenced expressed TCRB transcripts. TCRdb keeps only in-frame clones here, not all; method: immunoSEQ multiplex PCR. In the table there are over 40,000 clones, roughly 70% of which are singletons. On this clone itself: The antigen remains undetermined.

Overall study results and limits: Comparison showed that naive, central memory and Treg TCRB repertoires appeared more similar among patients than among healthy donors. TCRB CDR3s were moderately but significantly shorter in Type 1 diabetes patients in all four CD4+ subsets.

V lost 5 bases to trimming and J lost 3 bases; unmatched junction nucleotides: 6. CDR1 is SEHNR and CDR2 is FQNEAQ in the germline V gene (reference sequence). The length of the CDR3 is 14 residues. Via the markers CD45RO/CCR7/CD25/CD127/CD95/CD27, stem cell-like memory, regulatory, central memory and naive CD4+ cells were sorted. Sequencing was carried out using Tregs from blood. V and J are TRBV7-9 and TRBJ2-7, with 8 bases matching TRBD2. The clonotype comes from a woman younger than 30 with type 1 diabetes. The CDR3 DNA reads as TGTGCCAGCAGCACGCGGGGGGCAATCTACGAGCAGTACTTC. It codes for CASSTRGAIYEQYF.